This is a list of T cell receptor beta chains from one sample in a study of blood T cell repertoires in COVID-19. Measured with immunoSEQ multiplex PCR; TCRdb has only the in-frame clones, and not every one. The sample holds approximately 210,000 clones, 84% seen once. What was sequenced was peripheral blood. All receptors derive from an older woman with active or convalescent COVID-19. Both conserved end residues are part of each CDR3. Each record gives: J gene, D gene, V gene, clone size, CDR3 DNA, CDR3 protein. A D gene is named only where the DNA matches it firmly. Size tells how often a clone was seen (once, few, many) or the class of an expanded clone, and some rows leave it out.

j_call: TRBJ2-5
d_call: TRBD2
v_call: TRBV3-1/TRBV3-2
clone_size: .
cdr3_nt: TGTGCCAGCGGGAGGGCGGGGGAGACCCAGTACTTC
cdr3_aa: CASGRAGETQYF

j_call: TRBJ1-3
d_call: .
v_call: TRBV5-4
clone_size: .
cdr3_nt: TGTGCCAGCAGCTCTACAGGGTGGCCTGGAAACACCATATATTTT
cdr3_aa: CASSSTGWPGNTIYF

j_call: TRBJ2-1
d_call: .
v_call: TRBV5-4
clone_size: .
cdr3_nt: TGTGCCAGCAGAGGACAGAACTCCCTGACCAATGAGCAGTTCTTC
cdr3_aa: CASRGQNSLTNEQFF

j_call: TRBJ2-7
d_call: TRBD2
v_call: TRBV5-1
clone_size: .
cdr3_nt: TGCGCCAGCAGCTTAGGTAGCGGGGGGACCTACGAGCAGTACTTC
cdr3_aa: CASSLGSGGTYEQYF

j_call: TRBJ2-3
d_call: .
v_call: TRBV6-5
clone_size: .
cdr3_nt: TGTGCCAGCAGGCTACGCCTCGAAACAGATACGCAGTATTTT
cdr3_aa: CASRLRLETDTQYF

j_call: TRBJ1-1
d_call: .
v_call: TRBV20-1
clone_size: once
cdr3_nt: TGCAGTGCTACCGGGAACACTGAAGCTTTCTTT
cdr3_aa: CSATGNTEAFF

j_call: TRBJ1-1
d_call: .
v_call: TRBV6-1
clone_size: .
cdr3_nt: TGTGCCAGCAGTGAAGGGGGGGGCACTGAAGCTTTCTTT
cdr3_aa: CASSEGGGTEAFF

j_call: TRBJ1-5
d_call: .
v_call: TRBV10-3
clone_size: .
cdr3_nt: TGTGCCATCAGTGACCCGGGCCGGCGGGACCAGCCCCAGCATTTT
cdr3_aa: CAISDPGRRDQPQHF

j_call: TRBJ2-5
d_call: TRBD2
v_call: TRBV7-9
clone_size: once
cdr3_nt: TGTGCCAGCCGCGATGGGACTAAAGAGACCCAGTACTTC
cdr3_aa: CASRDGTKETQYF

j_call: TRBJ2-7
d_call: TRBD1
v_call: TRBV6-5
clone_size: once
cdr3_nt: TGTGCCAGCGGACGGGACAGGTCCTACGAGCAGTACTTC
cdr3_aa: CASGRDRSYEQYF

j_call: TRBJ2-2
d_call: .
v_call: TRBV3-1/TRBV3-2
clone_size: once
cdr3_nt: TGTGCCAGCAGCCGAGGGGGAGGGGCCGATGTAACCGGGGAGCTGTTTTTT
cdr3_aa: CASSRGGGADVTGELFF

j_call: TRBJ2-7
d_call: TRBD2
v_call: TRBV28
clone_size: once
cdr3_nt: TGTGCCAGCAGCTCCCCCCTCGGCGGGAGCTTTTACGAGCAGTACTTC
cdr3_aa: CASSSPLGGSFYEQYF

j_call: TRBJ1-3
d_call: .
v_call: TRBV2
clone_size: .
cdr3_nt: TGTGCCAGCAGAGCCAACGGGGGGGCAGTAAACACCATATATTTT
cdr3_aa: CASRANGGAVNTIYF

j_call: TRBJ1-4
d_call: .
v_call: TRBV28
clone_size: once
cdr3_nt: TGTGCCAGCAGTCTCAGGGTTTCGAATGAAAAACTGTTTTTT
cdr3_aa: CASSLRVSNEKLFF

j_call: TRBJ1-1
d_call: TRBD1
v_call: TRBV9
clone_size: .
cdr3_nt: TGTGCCAGCAGCGTAGTCGGGACAGGGAACACTGAAGCTTTCTTT
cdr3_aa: CASSVVGTGNTEAFF

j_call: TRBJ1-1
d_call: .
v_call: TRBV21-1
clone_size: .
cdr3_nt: TGTGCCAGCAGCCTCCGCCCTCGGGACAGGGCGAACACTGAAGCTTTCTTT
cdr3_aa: CASSLRPRDRANTEAFF

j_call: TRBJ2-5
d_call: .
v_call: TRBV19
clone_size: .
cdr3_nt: TGTGCCAGTAGCACGAAGGGGGGGGAGACCCAGTACTTC
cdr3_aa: CASSTKGGETQYF

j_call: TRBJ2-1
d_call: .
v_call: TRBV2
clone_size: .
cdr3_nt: TGTGCCAGCTGCCGGGACTCCGGCTCCTACAATGAGCAGTTCTTC
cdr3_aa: CASCRDSGSYNEQFF

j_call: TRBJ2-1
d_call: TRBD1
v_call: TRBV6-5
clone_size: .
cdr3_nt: TGTGCCAGCAGGGCCGGGACAGGGGGTTACAATGAGCAGTTCTTC
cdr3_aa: CASRAGTGGYNEQFF

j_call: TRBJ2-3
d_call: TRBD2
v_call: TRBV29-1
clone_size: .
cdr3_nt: TGCAGCGTGGACTTCTGGGGCGGGAGTGATACGCAGTATTTT
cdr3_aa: CSVDFWGGSDTQYF

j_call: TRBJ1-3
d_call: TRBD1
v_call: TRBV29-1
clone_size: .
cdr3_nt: TGCAGCGTATCAGGGGGATGGACTGGAAACACCATATATTTT
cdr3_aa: CSVSGGWTGNTIYF

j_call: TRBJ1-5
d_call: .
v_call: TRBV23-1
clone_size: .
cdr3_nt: TGCGCCAGCAGTCAATCGGTTTCAAGGAGGGGAATAAGCAATCAGCCCCAGCATTTT
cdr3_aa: CASSQSVSRRGISNQPQHF

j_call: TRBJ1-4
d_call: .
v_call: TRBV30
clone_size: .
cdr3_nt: TGTGCCTGGAGTGTACCGGTGAGGGATGAAAAACTGTTTTTT
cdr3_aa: CAWSVPVRDEKLFF

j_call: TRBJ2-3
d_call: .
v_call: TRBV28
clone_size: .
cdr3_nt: TGTGCCAGCAGTTTAGGGGTCGGAGGAAGTCCAGATACGCAGTATTTT
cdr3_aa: CASSLGVGGSPDTQYF

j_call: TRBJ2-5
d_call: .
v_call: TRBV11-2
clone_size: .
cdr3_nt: TGTGCCAGCAGCTTAGAATTCGGGATAAAAGAGACCCAGTACTTC
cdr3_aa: CASSLEFGIKETQYF

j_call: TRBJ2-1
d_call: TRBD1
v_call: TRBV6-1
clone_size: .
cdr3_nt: TGTGCCAGCAGTGAAGCCTGGGACAGGGGCTCCTACAATGAGCAGTTCTTC
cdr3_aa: CASSEAWDRGSYNEQFF

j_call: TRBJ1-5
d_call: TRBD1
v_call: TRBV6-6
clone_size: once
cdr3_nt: TGTGCCAGCAGTTACGGGACAGCGGCTAGCAATCAGCCCCAGCATTTT
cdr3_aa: CASSYGTAASNQPQHF

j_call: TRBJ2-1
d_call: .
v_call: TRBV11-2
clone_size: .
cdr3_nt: TGTGCCAGCAGCTCGGGATCGGGAGTGGTAAATGAGCAGTTCTTC
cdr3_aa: CASSSGSGVVNEQFF

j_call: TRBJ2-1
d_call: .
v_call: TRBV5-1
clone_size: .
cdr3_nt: TGCGCCAGCAGTGAGGCCGGGAGCTCCTACAATGAGCAGTTCTTC
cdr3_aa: CASSEAGSSYNEQFF

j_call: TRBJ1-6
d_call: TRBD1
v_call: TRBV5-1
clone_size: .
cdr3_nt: TGCGCCAGCAGCCCGGGACAGAATAATTCACCCCTCCACTTT
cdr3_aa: CASSPGQNNSPLHF

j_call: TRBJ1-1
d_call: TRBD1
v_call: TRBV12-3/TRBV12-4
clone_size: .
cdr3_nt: TGTGCCAGCAGTAGTGGGACAGTTGAAGCTTTCTTT
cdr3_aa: CASSSGTVEAFF

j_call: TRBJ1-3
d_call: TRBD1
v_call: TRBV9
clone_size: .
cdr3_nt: TGTGCCAGCAGCACCCGGACAGGGTCTGGAAACACCATATATTTT
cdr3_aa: CASSTRTGSGNTIYF

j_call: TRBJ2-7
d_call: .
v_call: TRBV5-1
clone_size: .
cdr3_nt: TGCGCCAGCAGCTCCACCTCGGGGGTCTACGAGCAGTACTTC
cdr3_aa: CASSSTSGVYEQYF

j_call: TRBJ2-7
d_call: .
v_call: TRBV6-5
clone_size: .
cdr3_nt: TGTGCCAGCAGCCTGAGAAGGGGGTCGGCCTACGAGCAGTACTTC
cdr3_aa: CASSLRRGSAYEQYF

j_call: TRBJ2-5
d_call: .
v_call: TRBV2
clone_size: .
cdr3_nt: TGTGCCAGCAGTGAAGGGGAAGGGGTCCGGAGAGAGACCCAGTACTTC
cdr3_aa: CASSEGEGVRRETQYF

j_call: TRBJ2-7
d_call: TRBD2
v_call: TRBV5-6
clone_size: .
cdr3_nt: TGTGCCAGCAGCCTAGCGGGGAGAACAGACTACGAGCAGTACTTC
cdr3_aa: CASSLAGRTDYEQYF

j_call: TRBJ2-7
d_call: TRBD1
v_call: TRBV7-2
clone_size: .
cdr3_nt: TGTGCCAGCAGCTTTGAAGCTACCGGGACAGGGGGCTCGTACGAGCAGTACTTC
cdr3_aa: CASSFEATGTGGSYEQYF

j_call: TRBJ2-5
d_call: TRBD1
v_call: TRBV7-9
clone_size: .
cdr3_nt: TGTGCCAGCAGCCCCCGACAGGGTGAGACCCAGTACTTC
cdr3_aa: CASSPRQGETQYF

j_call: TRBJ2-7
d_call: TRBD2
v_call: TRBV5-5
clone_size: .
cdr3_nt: TGTGCCAGCAGCTTGTTACTAGCGAGCGCCTACGAGCAGTACTTC
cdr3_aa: CASSLLLASAYEQYF